Presented here are 32 T cell receptor beta chains from one specimen sequenced in a study of human T cells and chemical hapten exposure. Time point of the sample: patch test 2, 6 weeks after DPC sensitization. Treatment denoted: therapeutic diphenylcyclopropenone sensitization with weekly scalp DPC. One entry per CDR3 protein results from TCRdb running MiXCR on the RACE reads. The sample has about 140,000 distinct CDR3 sequences, approximately 10% seen once. Sequenced material: whole blood, taken in connection with sensitization to the hapten diphenylcyclopropenone (DPC). These receptors originate from a woman aged 45-60 years with alopecia areata. Some clones in this sample may be carry-over from other donors' samples.

The rearrangement links TRBV20-1 to TRBJ2-7, with TRBD1 matching 7 bases. V dropped 4 bases and J dropped 6; count of bases not matched to a gene: 15. Per the germline V gene, CDR1 is DFQATT and CDR2 is SNEGSKA (reference sequence). There are 15 residues in the CDR3. The CDR3 sequence: CSATFGQEPSSEQYF. CDR3 coding DNA: TGCAGTGCTACCTTTGGACAGGAACCCTCCAGCGAGCAGTACTTC.

This clonotype was picked up a small number of times. The chain has TRBV7-2 and TRBJ2-7, with a tentative D call TRBD2 (5 bases). The CDR3 has 14 amino acids. Deletions cut 6 bases from V and 0 bases from J, with 12 bases between. Germline values: CDR1 SGHTA, CDR2 FQGNSA. CDR3 in amino acids: CASRAGRASYEQYF. The CDR3 region has the DNA TGTGCCAGCAGAGCTGGGCGGGCCTCCTACGAGCAGTACTTC.

This clonotype was found a few times. The CDR3: CASSALAAYNEQFF. The CDR3 DNA reads TGTGCCAGCAGTGCACTAGCGGCCTACAATGAGCAGTTCTTC. The V and J genes are TRBV2 and TRBJ2-1; TRBD2 agrees at 8 bases. CDR3 length equals 14 residues. Losses at the gene ends were 4 bases for V and 2 bases for J; bases not matched to a gene: 1. CDR1 SNHLY and CDR2 FYNNEI come from the germline V gene.

The rearrangement links TRBV19 to TRBJ2-3; D is undetermined. The CDR3 has 14 residues. V shed 2 bases and J shed 4 bases, with 10 bases lying between them. CDR1 is LNHDA and CDR2 is SQIVND in the germline V gene (reference sequence). CDR3 in amino acids: CASSITVSSDTQYF. CDR3 bases: TGTGCCAGTAGTATAACCGTGTCGTCAGATACGCAGTATTTT.

This chain joins TRBV7-8 and TRBJ2-7; D may correspond to TRBD1 or TRBD2 (5 bases each). Looked up from germline, CDR1 is SGHVS and CDR2 is FQNEAQ. The V gene lost 1 base and the J gene lost 0 bases, with 7 bases spanning the gap. There are 14 residues in the CDR3. The CDR3, as DNA: TGTGCCAGCAGCTTAGTGGGGACCTCCTACGAGCAGTACTTC. Protein sequence: CASSLVGTSYEQYF.

This clonotype came up a few times. The rearrangement joins TRBV6-2 or TRBV6-3 to TRBJ2-3, with no clear D. CDR3 size: 12 residues. Germline CDR1 reads MNHEY; CDR2 reads SVGEGT. Trimming took 7 bases from V and 2 from J, leaving 7 bases between them. CDR3 nucleotides: TGTGCCAGCAACCGACCCACAGATACGCAGTATTTT. It translates to CASNRPTDTQYF.

The CDR3 protein is CASSLVAASETQYF. Here the CDR3 DNA reads TGTGCCAGCAGCCTAGTGGCAGCATCAGAGACCCAGTACTTC. The chain links TRBV7-6 to TRBJ2-5; D unresolved. The CDR3 consists of 14 residues. The germline V gene has CDR1 SGHVS and CDR2 FNYEAQ. Deletions cut 5 bases from V and 4 bases from J, with 14 bases between.

This clonotype has only a few counts. The chain carries TRBV12-3 or TRBV12-4 and TRBJ1-5; 7 bases map to TRBD1. This CDR3 region has 14 residues. V shed 5 bases, J shed 3 bases, and the junction held 4 bases outside the gene matches. DNA for the CDR3: TGTGCCAGCAGTCCCGACAGGGACAATCAGCCCCAGCATTTT. It encodes CASSPDRDNQPQHF.

This clonotype was counted at least ten times. The junction does not match germline at one end; this may be a read error. The J gene is TRBJ1-6, the V gene TRBV27, with D uncertain. The CDR3 is 14 amino acids. Germline V gene sequence: CDR1 MNHEY, CDR2 SMNVEV (reference sequence). The CDR3, as DNA: TGTGCCAGCAGCCCCGACTCCGATAATTCACCCCTCCACTTT. Translated: CASSPDSDNSPLHF.

The chain uses TRBV29-1 and TRBJ2-2, with D tentatively TRBD2 (5 bases). CDR3 length: 13 amino acids. Looked up from germline, CDR1 is SQVTM and CDR2 is ANQGSEA. V was clipped by 7 bases and J by 0 bases, with 9 bases between them. CDR3 region: CSGRKTNTGELFF. As DNA, the CDR3 is TGCAGCGGGAGGAAGACGAACACCGGGGAGCTGTTTTTT.

This clonotype was found many times. The rearrangement joins TRBV10-2 to TRBJ1-2; D is possibly TRBD1 (6 bases). Germline values: CDR1 WSHSY, CDR2 SAAADI. This CDR3 region has 13 residues. Trimming pared 4 bases from V and 1 base from J, leaving 7 bases between. The CDR3 nucleotides read TGCGCCAGCAGTGCGGACAGTAACTATGGCTACACCTTC. Protein product: CASSADSNYGYTF.

This chain joins TRBV25-1 and TRBJ2-1; D is uncertain. CDR3 length: 12 residues. Trimming shortened V by 6 bases and J by 1 base, and 4 bases separated the two germline ends. Germline CDR1 MGHDK, CDR2 SYGVNS. CDR3 DNA sequence: TGTGCCAGCAGGGCATCCTACAATGAGCAGTTCTTC. Its protein product is CASRASYNEQFF.

This clonotype came up a few times. The rearrangement joins TRBV5-1 to TRBJ2-2; D possibly corresponds to TRBD2 (5 bases). Between the trimmed V and J ends, which lost 7 bases and 7 bases, there was a span of 20 bases. CDR1 SGHRS and CDR2 YFSETQ come from the germline V gene. This CDR3 contains 15 residues. The chain's CDR3 is CASVSGIQQGGELFF. CDR3 DNA sequence: TGCGCCAGCGTCTCCGGGATTCAGCAAGGCGGGGAGCTGTTTTTT.

CDR3 sequence (DNA): TGTGCCAGCAGTTACGCCTCCAGGGACAGCCAAGCTTTCTTT. Protein product: CASSYASRDSQAFF. The gene calls are TRBV6-5 and TRBJ1-1, with TRBD1 identical over 7 bases. The V and J ends lost 2 bases and 9 bases, in that order; junction bases with no gene match: 9. Germline CDR1 is MNHEY and CDR2 is SVGAGI. CDR3 length: 14 residues.

The CDR3 reads CASSLAVGATDTQYF. The CDR3 region has the DNA TGTGCCAGCAGCTTAGCGGTGGGTGCGACAGATACGCAGTATTTT. V is TRBV7-9 and J is TRBJ2-3; D is undetermined. CDR1 is SEHNR, CDR2 FQNEAQ, per germline (reference sequence). The length of the CDR3 is 15 residues. Between the trimmed V and J ends, which lost 0 bases and 3 bases, there was a span of 10 bases. The full variable domain, rest sourced from reference TRBV7-9 and TRBJ2-3, is DTGVSQNPRHKITKRGQNVTFRCDPISEHNRLYWYRQTLGQGPEFLTYFQNEAQLEKSRLLSDRFSAERPKGSFSTLEIQRTEQGDSAMYLCASSLAVGATDTQYFGPGTRLTVL.

This CDR3 is CASSLRPDRGLEQPQHF. The CDR3, as DNA: TGTGCCAGCAGTTTACGCCCGGACAGGGGGCTAGAACAGCCCCAGCATTTT. The chain employs TRBV27 and TRBJ1-5; TRBD1 matches at 11 bases. Germline-derived CDR1 and CDR2 are MNHEY and SMNVEV (reference sequence). The length of the CDR3 is 17 residues. With 2 bases clipped from V and 7 bases from J, the junction kept 10 bases outside the gene matches.

This clonotype has just a few counts. V gene TRBV20-1 combines with J gene TRBJ2-5, with D perhaps matching TRBD1 (6 bases). Germline V gene data show CDR1 as DFQATT and CDR2 as SNEGSKA (reference sequence). The CDR3 is made up of 14 amino acids. Trimming took 2 bases from V and 5 from J, leaving 15 bases between them. The CDR3 region is CSARRTGRIETQYF. The CDR3 bases are TGCAGTGCTAGACGTACAGGGCGAATTGAGACCCAGTACTTC.

This clonotype was picked up a small number of times. The chain recombines TRBV10-1 with TRBJ2-1; D is possibly TRBD2 (6 bases). The CDR3 length is 18 residues. Trimming removed 0 bases at V and 0 bases at J, with 15 bases between. The germline gives CDR1 WNHNN, CDR2 SYGVQD (reference sequence). CDR3 nucleotide sequence: TGCGCCAGCAGTGAGTCGTGGCTAGCGCTAAGCTCCTACAATGAGCAGTTCTTC. It codes for CASSESWLALSSYNEQFF.

The rearrangement links TRBV7-6 to TRBJ2-5; possible D gene TRBD1, 7 bases. The CDR3 runs 15 residues. Germline-derived CDR1 and CDR2 are SGHVS and FNYEAQ. V lost 5 bases and J lost 5, with 18 bases in between. CDR3 sequence: CASSRARQGGETQYF. CDR3 bases: TGTGCCAGCAGCCGAGCGAGGCAGGGGGGCGAGACCCAGTACTTC.

This clonotype was found a few times. The chain couples TRBV11-3 to TRBJ2-2, with D possibly being TRBD1 (6 bases). This CDR3 region has 16 residues. The V and J ends lost 5 bases and 2 bases respectively, with 15 bases between them. Germline V gene data show CDR1 as SGHNT and CDR2 as YENEEA. The CDR3 is CASSGFPGQNTGELFF. CDR3 DNA sequence: TGTGCCAGCAGCGGATTTCCGGGACAAAACACCGGGGAGCTGTTTTTT.

V gene TRBV11-2 combines with J gene TRBJ2-4, with D maybe TRBD1 (5 bases). CDR1 SGHAT and CDR2 FQNNGV come from the germline V gene. The CDR3 runs 16 residues. Trimming took off 3 bases at V and 0 bases at J, with 12 bases between the two ends. The CDR3 DNA is TGTGCCAGCAGCTTCTTACAGGATCTAGCCAAAAACATTCAGTACTTC. Translation: CASSFLQDLAKNIQYF.

This chain uses TRBV5-1 with TRBJ1-4, with 7 bases fitting TRBD1. CDR3 size: 15 residues. Looked up from germline, CDR1 is SGHRS and CDR2 is YFSETQ. V was pared by 3 bases and J by 2 bases, with 4 bases of the junction left unmatched. The DNA for the CDR3 is TGCGCCAGCAGCTCGAGGACAGGCACTAATGAAAAACTGTTTTTT. This codes for CASSSRTGTNEKLFF. Variable domain in full (rest from reference TRBV5-1 and TRBJ1-4): KAGVTQTPRYLIKTRGQQVTLSCSPISGHRSVSWYQQTPGQGLQFLFEYFSETQRNKGNFPGRFSGRQFSNSRSEMNVSTLELGDSALYLCASSSRTGTNEKLFFGSGTQLSVL.

The chain employs TRBV7-6 and TRBJ1-1; 7 positions agree with TRBD1. The germline V gene has CDR1 SGHVS and CDR2 FNYEAQ. The CDR3 spans 16 residues. Trimming took 3 bases from V and 1 from J; bases not matched to a gene: 8. The CDR3 reads CASSFRGDFRNTEAFF. For the CDR3, the DNA is TGTGCCAGCAGCTTCAGGGGGGATTTTCGGAACACTGAAGCTTTCTTT.

This chain connects TRBV4-2 to TRBJ2-7; D is ambiguous. This CDR3 is built from 14 residues. The germline CDR1 and CDR2 sequences are LGHNA and YNFKEQ. V lost 3 bases and J lost 7, with 16 bases in between. Here the CDR3 reads CASSHEEMNGEQYF. The CDR3 DNA sequence: TGTGCCAGCAGCCACGAGGAAATGAACGGTGAGCAGTACTTC.

This clonotype was observed a few times. The V gene is TRBV11-2, the J gene TRBJ1-2, with D tentatively TRBD1 (5 bases). V was pared by 0 bases and J by 4 bases, with 9 bases between. Germline V gene lookup returns CDR1 SGHAT and CDR2 FQNNGV. The length of the CDR3 is 14 residues. The CDR3 DNA reads as TGTGCCAGCAGCTTAGATCAGGGTGCCTATGGCTACACCTTC. It is translated as CASSLDQGAYGYTF.

The chain has TRBV4-1 and TRBJ1-3; 8 positions match TRBD1. V was clipped by 4 bases and J by 4 bases; unmatched bases: 6. CDR3 length: 15 amino acids. Germline-derived CDR1 and CDR2 are MGHRA and YSYEKL. CDR3 sequence (DNA): TGCGCCAGCAGCCCCGAGAGGACAGGGGGAAACACCATATATTTT. This encodes CASSPERTGGNTIYF.

For this clonotype: At one boundary the junction diverges from the germline segment, which might be a read error. CDR3 in DNA: TGCAGTGCCTTCCCAGACCTAAGCTCCTACGAGCAGCACTTC. Translation: CSAFPDLSSYEQHF. The gene calls are TRBV20-1 and TRBJ2-7; D is unclear. The germline V gene has CDR1 DFQATT and CDR2 SNEGSKA (reference sequence). This CDR3 region has 14 residues.

V gene TRBV3-1 combines with J gene TRBJ2-2, with 7 bases that match TRBD1. Germline CDR1 is LGHDT and CDR2 is YNNKEL (reference sequence). CDR3 length: 17 residues. The J segment lost 0 bases and the V segment lost 1 base, leaving 5 bases of the junction unmatched. The CDR3 DNA is TGTGCCAGCAGCCAAGCCATCCAGGGGGCGAACACCGGGGAGCTGTTTTTT. Amino acids: CASSQAIQGANTGELFF.

The chain is built from TRBV18 and TRBJ2-7; D perhaps matches TRBD1 (5 bases). V was cut by 6 bases and J by 0 bases, with 18 bases left in between. The length of the CDR3 is 16 residues. Germline assignment: CDR1 KGHSH and CDR2 LQKENI. CDR3 sequence reads: CASSRAKQEISYEQYF. The CDR3 DNA reads TGTGCCAGCTCCCGAGCAAAACAGGAAATCTCCTACGAGCAGTACTTC.

The genes are TRBV10-3 and TRBJ1-1; unclear D gene. This CDR3 contains 12 residues. V was clipped by 6 bases and J by 1 base, with 6 bases between them. Germline CDR1 and CDR2: ENHRY and SYGVKD. The CDR3 protein is CAIRDTNTEAFF. The CDR3 DNA reads as TGTGCCATCAGGGATACGAACACTGAAGCTTTCTTT.

This chain connects TRBV7-3 to TRBJ2-1, with 8 bases matching TRBD1. In germline, CDR1 is SGHTA, CDR2 FQGTGA. The CDR3 is made up of 15 amino acids. V was clipped by 5 bases and J by 10 bases; unmatched bases: 13. The CDR3 spells CASSPDRALGKEQFF. The CDR3 DNA reads as TGTGCCAGCAGCCCGGACAGGGCGCTGGGCAAGGAGCAGTTCTTC.

This clonotype came up a few times. The rearrangement uses TRBV20-1 and TRBJ2-5, with 9 bases lining up with TRBD1. The germline CDR1 and CDR2 sequences are DFQATT and SNEGSKA (reference sequence). This CDR3 region has 11 residues. Trimming removed 5 bases from V and 5 bases from J; junction bases left unmatched: 0. The CDR3 loop reads CSADRGETQYF. The CDR3 DNA reads as TGCAGTGCTGACAGGGGGGAGACCCAGTACTTC.